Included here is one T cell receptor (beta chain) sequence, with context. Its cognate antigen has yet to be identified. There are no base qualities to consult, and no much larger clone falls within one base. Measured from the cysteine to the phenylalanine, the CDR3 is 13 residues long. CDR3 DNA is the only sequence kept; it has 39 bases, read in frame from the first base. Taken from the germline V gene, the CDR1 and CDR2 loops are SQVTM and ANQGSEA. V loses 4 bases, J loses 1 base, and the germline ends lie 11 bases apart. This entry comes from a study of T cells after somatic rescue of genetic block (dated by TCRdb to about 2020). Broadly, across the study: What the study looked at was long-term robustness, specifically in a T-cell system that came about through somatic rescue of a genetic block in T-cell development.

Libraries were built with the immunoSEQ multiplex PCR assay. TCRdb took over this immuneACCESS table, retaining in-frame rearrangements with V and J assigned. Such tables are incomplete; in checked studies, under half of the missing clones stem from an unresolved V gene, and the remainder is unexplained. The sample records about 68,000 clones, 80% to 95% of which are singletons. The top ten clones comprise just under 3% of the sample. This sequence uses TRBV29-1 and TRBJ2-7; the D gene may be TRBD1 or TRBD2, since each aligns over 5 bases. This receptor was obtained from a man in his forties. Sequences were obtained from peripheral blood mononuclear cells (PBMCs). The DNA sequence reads TGCAGCGTTGGTGGGACGCCTTCCTACGAGCAGTACTTC. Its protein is CSVGGTPSYEQYF.